Listed below are T cell receptor beta chains from one sample, sequenced in a study of cytomegalovirus exposure and HLA in healthy donors. This table comes from immunoSEQ multiplex PCR, and its TCRdb copy is limited to in-frame clones, with some not included. The sample holds some 42,000 clones, 50% to 55% seen once. Sequencing was carried out using PBMCs. Receptors originate from a human donor in good health. Each CDR3 is given without its conserved first and last residue.

TRBJ2-7,TRBV10-2,ASSETRPREQY
TRBJ2-4,TRBV2,ASRIQGGVDIQY
TRBJ2-6,TRBV28,ATTPPQGLSGANVLT
TRBJ2-7,TRBV20-1,SAGQGPLLP
TRBJ1-2,TRBV4-2,ASSQDSGGVNYGYT
TRBJ2-3,TRBV6-1,ASRAGATTDTQY
TRBJ1-1,TRBV9,ASSAWETPEAF
TRBJ2-1,TRBV5-4,ASSFGTSGINEQF
TRBJ2-1,TRBV19,ASSIDTLSGSVLQF
TRBJ2-7,TRBV6-1,ASTATGPTYEQY
TRBJ2-7,TRBV18,ASSFKTGGSDEQY
TRBJ1-1,TRBV27,ASSLYPGGNTEAF
TRBJ1-2,TRBV27,ASSKTGGRNGYT
TRBJ1-1,TRBV2,ASSPDRVGTEAF
TRBJ2-3,TRBV10-1,ANPPSGDTDTQY
TRBJ2-6,TRBV30,AWSAQQSSGANVLT
TRBJ2-1,TRBV5-1,ASSLVSTAGYNEQF
TRBJ2-1,TRBV6-1,ASSGQQLNEQF
TRBJ1-2,TRBV5-1,ASSLGGAEYGYT
TRBJ2-7,TRBV4-2,ASSQARTGATYEQY
TRBJ1-1,TRBV28,ASSPVKGTGNTEAF
TRBJ1-2,TRBV7-9,ASSHGTVSYGYT
TRBJ1-4,TRBV30,AWRAQGTNEKLF
TRBJ2-7,TRBV29-1,SVEGQAYEQY
TRBJ2-5,TRBV19,ASRTSGSQETQY
TRBJ2-2,TRBV15,ATSRQANTGELF
TRBJ2-1,TRBV2,ASIGGIAGGDNEQF
TRBJ1-1,TRBV11-2,ASSLQGVSTEAF
TRBJ2-3,TRBV28,ASRPLGTGVSDTQY
TRBJ2-1,TRBV2,ASRKASGGDNEQF
TRBJ1-2,TRBV7-2,ASSLQVTYGYT
TRBJ1-1,TRBV19,ASSIRAGDTEAF
TRBJ2-5,TRBV5-1,ASSLNVQGLKETQY
TRBJ1-2,TRBV6-5,ASSYRGPDYGYT
TRBJ2-1,TRBV2,ASSQTGGATYNEQF
TRBJ2-1,TRBV19,AIGQGGSQAPNEQF
TRBJ2-3,TRBV29-1,SVELRRTSTDTQY
TRBJ1-1,TRBV6-5,ASSFGGPSNTEAF
TRBJ2-1,TRBV5-5,ASSFTGGVNEQF
TRBJ2-5,TRBV7-3,ASSSSLGGGRGTQY
TRBJ2-1,TRBV20-1,SARQDNEQF
NA,TRBV4-3,ASSQDALGRGSEQY
TRBJ1-1,TRBV5-1,ASSLAGGTMNTEAF
TRBJ1-2,TRBV28,ASIMGGGEGSYGYT
TRBJ1-2,TRBV30,AWSVTAVGYGYT
TRBJ2-7,TRBV19,ASSIDRGEQY